These 19 T cell receptor beta chains were sequenced from one sample in a study of blood T cell repertoires in COVID-19. Method: immunoSEQ multiplex PCR; TCRdb's copy keeps in-frame clones and lacks some. The table includes under 300,000 clones, roughly 80% detected once. Input material: peripheral blood. Receptors originate from a woman between 18 and 30 years old with acute or convalescent COVID-19.

This clone was recorded a few times. The chain couples TRBV7-2 to TRBJ1-2; D unresolved. V was clipped by 2 bases and J by 4 bases, with 11 bases between them. From germline, CDR1 is SGHTA and CDR2 FQGNSA. There are 14 residues in the CDR3. The CDR3 nucleotides read TGTGCCAGCAGCTTAACGTCAACGAGCTATGGCTACACCTTC. It is translated as CASSLTSTSYGYTF.

The J gene is TRBJ2-1, the V gene TRBV5-1; no clear D gene. Trimming took off 0 bases at V and 3 bases at J, with 13 bases between the two ends. The CDR3 contains 16 residues. Germline assignment: CDR1 SGHRS and CDR2 YFSETQ. This CDR3 is CASSLASGMYYNEQFF. In nucleotides, the CDR3 is TGCGCCAGCAGCTTGGCCTCAGGAATGTACTACAATGAGCAGTTCTTC.

Here the CDR3 reads CASSIPGQTSRANNSPLHF. The CDR3 DNA sequence: TGTGCCAGCAGCATACCGGGACAGACAAGCCGGGCAAATAATTCACCCCTCCACTTT. The gene calls are TRBV2 and TRBJ1-6; 7 bases align to TRBD1. This CDR3 comprises 19 residues. CDR1 and CDR2 from the germline V gene are SNHLY and FYNNEI. The V gene end was trimmed by 6 bases and the J gene end by 5 bases; junction bases not matched to a gene: 19.

This sequence joins TRBV7-2 and TRBJ2-2; maybe TRBD1 (5 bases). V was shortened by 5 bases and J by 5 bases, with 21 bases between the two germline ends. CDR3 length: 17 residues. Germline CDR1 is SGHTA and CDR2 is FQGNSA. CDR3: CASSQTLGRVGTGELFF. The CDR3 DNA is TGTGCCAGCAGCCAAACCCTTGGCAGGGTGGGGACCGGGGAGCTGTTTTTT.

The chain employs TRBV7-8 and TRBJ2-1; TRBD2 matches 10 bases. The CDR3 contains 16 residues. The trim removed 4 bases at V and 6 bases at J, leaving 9 bases unmatched. In germline, CDR1 is SGHVS, CDR2 FQNEAQ. The CDR3 loop reads CASSSGRSGRRNEQFF. CDR3 coding DNA: TGTGCCAGCAGCTCGGGGCGTAGCGGGAGGCGCAATGAGCAGTTCTTC. The entire variable domain, with the rest obtained from reference TRBV7-8 and TRBJ2-1, is as follows: GAGVSQSPRYKVAKRGQDVALRCDPISGHVSLFWYQQALGQGPEFLTYFQNEAQLDKSGLPSDRFFAERPEGSVSTLKIQRTQQEDSAVYLCASSSGRSGRRNEQFFGPGTRLTVL.

The V call is TRBV12-5, the J call TRBJ2-7; no clear D gene. The germline V gene encodes CDR1 LGHNT and CDR2 FRNRAP. The V end lost 6 bases, the J end lost 6 bases, and 12 bases lay between the germline ends. This CDR3 has 12 amino acids. The CDR3, as DNA: TGTGCTAGTGGCCTAACAGCTCCCGAGCAGTACTTC. Encoded protein: CASGLTAPEQYF.

This rearrangement joins TRBV10-2 to TRBJ2-1; 8 bases agree with TRBD2. This CDR3 comprises 15 residues. Germline V gene data show CDR1 as WSHSY and CDR2 as SAAADI. The V gene end was trimmed by 5 bases and the J gene end by 8 bases; junction bases not matched to a gene: 11. This CDR3 reads CASSTGTSSVDEQFF. CDR3 bases: TGCGCCAGCAGTACCGGGACTAGTAGCGTCGATGAGCAGTTCTTC.

The genes are TRBV6-6 and TRBJ2-7; 13 bases align to TRBD2. With 5 bases clipped from V and 3 bases from J, the junction kept 16 bases outside the gene matches. This CDR3 region has 19 residues. The germline CDR1 and CDR2 sequences are MNHNY and SVGAGI (reference sequence). The CDR3 is CASSLLAGGESRSDYEQYF. For the CDR3, the DNA is TGTGCCAGCAGTCTACTAGCGGGAGGGGAATCCCGTTCTGACTACGAGCAGTACTTC.

The V and J genes are TRBV7-8 and TRBJ2-7; TRBD2 agrees at 9 bases. Germline-derived CDR1 and CDR2 are SGHVS and FQNEAQ. J was trimmed by 2 bases and V by 0 bases; bases with no gene match: 11. The CDR3 totals 18 residues. The CDR3 DNA follows: TGTGCCAGCAGCTTAGCGTCCATCCGGCTAGCGGGACCCTACGAGCAGTACTTC. This translates into CASSLASIRLAGPYEQYF. Looking up the rest from reference TRBV7-8 and TRBJ2-7 gives the full variable domain: GAGVSQSPRYKVAKRGQDVALRCDPISGHVSLFWYQQALGQGPEFLTYFQNEAQLDKSGLPSDRFFAERPEGSVSTLKIQRTQQEDSAVYLCASSLASIRLAGPYEQYFGPGTRLTVT.

This chain connects TRBV30 to TRBJ1-1; perhaps TRBD1 as D (5 bases). This CDR3 has 13 amino acids. Germline lookup yields CDR1 GTSNPN and CDR2 SVGIG (reference sequence). With 1 base removed from V and 6 bases from J, the gap between germline ends came to 12 bases. This CDR3 reads CAWSGWGESEAFF. CDR3 nucleotide sequence: TGTGCCTGGAGTGGTTGGGGGGAATCTGAAGCTTTCTTT.

The chain is built from TRBV6-5 and TRBJ1-1; D uncertain. Deletions cut 0 bases from V and 6 bases from J, with 14 bases between. CDR1 is MNHEY, CDR2 SVGAGI, per germline. This CDR3 contains 15 residues. This chain's CDR3 is CASSYSFRGYPEAFF. CDR3 in DNA: TGTGCCAGCAGTTACTCGTTTCGCGGATATCCTGAAGCTTTCTTT.

The chain couples TRBV28 to TRBJ1-2, with 12 bases matching TRBD1. The CDR3 is 14 residues long. Germline lookup yields CDR1 MDHEN and CDR2 SYDVKM. V was pared by 5 bases and J by 8 bases, with 6 bases of the junction left unmatched. CDR3 bases: TGTGCCAGCAGTCTGGGACAGGGGGCGGGCGGCTACACCTTC. Its protein product is CASSLGQGAGGYTF.

The chain recombines TRBV12-3 or TRBV12-4 with TRBJ1-3; TRBD1 matches 7 bases. The CDR3 length is 13 residues. V lost 8 bases, J lost 4 bases, and 5 bases stayed unmatched. For the CDR3, the DNA is TGTGCCAGCCGGACAGGCTTAGGAAACACCATATATTTT. Residues: CASRTGLGNTIYF.

This chain connects TRBV13 to TRBJ1-1; D is ambiguous. The germline CDR1 and CDR2 sequences are PRHDT and FYEKMQ (reference sequence). The length of the CDR3 is 11 residues. V dropped 5 bases and J dropped 6 bases, with 7 bases sitting between them. The chain's CDR3 is CASSPWPEAFF. The CDR3 nucleotides are TGTGCCAGCAGCCCGTGGCCTGAAGCTTTCTTT.

This clone has more than one count but fewer than ten. The V and J genes are TRBV7-3 and TRBJ2-1, with D maybe TRBD1 (6 bases). This CDR3 has 14 amino acids. Between the trimmed V and J ends, which lost 2 bases and 7 bases, there was a span of 12 bases. From germline, CDR1 is SGHTA and CDR2 FQGTGA. The CDR3 coding sequence is TGTGCCAGCAGCTTACAGGGGCCTGTTAATGAGCAGTTCTTC. As protein: CASSLQGPVNEQFF.

The V and J genes are TRBV14 and TRBJ2-7; 10 bases are shared with TRBD1. Germline CDR1 is SGHDN and CDR2 is FVKESK. Unmatched junction bases numbered 15, after V lost 1 base and J lost 9 bases. The CDR3 runs to 17 residues. The CDR3 protein is CASSQGVWDRGLTVQYF. Here the CDR3 DNA reads TGTGCCAGCAGCCAAGGGGTTTGGGACAGGGGATTGACAGTGCAGTACTTC.

V is TRBV29-1 and J is TRBJ2-1; 9 nucleotides line up with TRBD2. The CDR3 length is 16 residues. The V segment lost 4 bases and the J segment 6 bases; nucleotides outside the gene matches: 13. Germline values: CDR1 SQVTM, CDR2 ANQGSEA. The CDR3 DNA is TGCAGCGTTGGAGGTAGAGCGGGAGGTATTCCCAATGAGCAGTTCTTC. Translation gives CSVGGRAGGIPNEQFF.

The chain combines TRBV7-8 with TRBJ1-5; 9 bases fit TRBD1. Per germline, CDR1 SGHVS and CDR2 FQNEAQ. This CDR3 is built from 16 residues. V shed 1 base, J shed 6 bases, and the junction held 7 bases outside the gene matches. CDR3 protein: CASSLVSGTGTQPQHF. The CDR3 coding sequence is TGTGCCAGCAGCTTAGTATCTGGGACAGGGACTCAGCCCCAGCATTTT.

This clone was observed many times. The chain recombines TRBV18 with TRBJ1-3, with D uncertain. Trimming pared 0 bases from V and 4 bases from J, leaving 13 bases between. This CDR3 has 16 residues. CDR1 is KGHSH and CDR2 is LQKENI in the germline V gene. The CDR3 region is CASSPPGASSGNTIYF. The CDR3 region has the DNA TGTGCCAGCTCACCACCGGGAGCGTCATCCGGAAACACCATATATTTT.